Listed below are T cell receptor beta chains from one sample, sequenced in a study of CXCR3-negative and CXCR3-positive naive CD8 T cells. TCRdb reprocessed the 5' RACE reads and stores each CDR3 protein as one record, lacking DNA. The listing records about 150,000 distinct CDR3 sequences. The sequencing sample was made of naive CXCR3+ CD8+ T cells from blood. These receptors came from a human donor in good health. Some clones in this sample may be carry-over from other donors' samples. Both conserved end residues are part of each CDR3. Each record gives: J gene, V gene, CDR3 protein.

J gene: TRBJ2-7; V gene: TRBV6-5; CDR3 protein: CASSYGGHLAYEQYF
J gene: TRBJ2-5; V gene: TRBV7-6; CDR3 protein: CASSLLRVNQETQYF
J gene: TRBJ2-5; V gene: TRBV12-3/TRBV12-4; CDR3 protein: CASQLAGVTETQYF
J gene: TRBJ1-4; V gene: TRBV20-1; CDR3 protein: CSASQGIGEKLFF
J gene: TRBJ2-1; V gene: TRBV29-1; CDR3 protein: CSAGLVTYNEQFF
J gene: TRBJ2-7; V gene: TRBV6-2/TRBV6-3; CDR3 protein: CASRPRGQGVYEQYF
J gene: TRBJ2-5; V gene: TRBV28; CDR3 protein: CASSQQGWETQYF
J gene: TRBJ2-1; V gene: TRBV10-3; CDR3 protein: CAIRGGQGMVDEQFF
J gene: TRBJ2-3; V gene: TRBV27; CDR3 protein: CASSLNGGATDTQYF
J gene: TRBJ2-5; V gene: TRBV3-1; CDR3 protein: CASSPLSPGQGGETQYF
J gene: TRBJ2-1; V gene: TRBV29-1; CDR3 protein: CSVVPGSGEQFF
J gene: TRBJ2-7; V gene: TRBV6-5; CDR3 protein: CASSPGQGLSYEQYF
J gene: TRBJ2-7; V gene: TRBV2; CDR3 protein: CASSMGQIGSYEQYF
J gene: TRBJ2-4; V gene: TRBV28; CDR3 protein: CASSARTAKNIQYF
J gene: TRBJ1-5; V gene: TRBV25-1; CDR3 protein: CASSDRGGQPQHF
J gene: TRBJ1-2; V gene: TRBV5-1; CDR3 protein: CPSSLSRVVGYTF
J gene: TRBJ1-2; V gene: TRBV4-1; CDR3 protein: CASSPAGGGNYGYTF
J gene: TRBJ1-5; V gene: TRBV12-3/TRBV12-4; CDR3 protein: CASTQGGYQPQHF
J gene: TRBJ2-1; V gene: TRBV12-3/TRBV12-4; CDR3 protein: CASTGPWALNEQFF
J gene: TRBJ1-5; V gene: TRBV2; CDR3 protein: CASGSAQPQHF
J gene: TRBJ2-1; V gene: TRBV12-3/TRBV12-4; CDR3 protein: CASSLDRPYNEQFF
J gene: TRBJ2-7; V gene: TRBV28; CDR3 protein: CASSQRQVSYEQYF
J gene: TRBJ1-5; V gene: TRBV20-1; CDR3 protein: CSARGWDQPQHF